The rows below give T cell receptor beta chains drawn from one sample of a study of T cell changes during pregnancy in multiple sclerosis. The data were produced by immunoSEQ multiplex PCR, yet TCRdb's version contains in-frame clones alone and is incomplete. The table includes 40,000 to 45,000 clones, 85% to 90% detected once. The sample consisted of CD8+ T cells from peripheral blood mononuclear cells, taken after pregnancy. The source is a female donor in good health, enrolled as a control in a pregnancy study. Both conserved end residues are part of each CDR3. A D gene is named only where the DNA matches it firmly. The size field is filled for only some rows; it gives once, few, many or a size class.

j_call	d_call	v_call	clone_size	cdr3_aa	cdr3_nt
TRBJ1-1	-	TRBV19	-	CASSIGGRWSTEAFF	TGTGCCAGTAGTATAGGGGGCAGGTGGAGCACTGAAGCTTTCTTT
TRBJ2-1	-	TRBV27	-	CASLGSGETYNEQFF	TGTGCCAGCTTAGGATCGGGGGAAACCTACAATGAGCAGTTCTTC
TRBJ2-7	TRBD1	TRBV10-3	-	CAIRGQGSYEQYF	TGTGCCATCAGGGGACAGGGGAGCTACGAGCAGTACTTC
TRBJ1-1	-	TRBV19	-	CASMGGEIGVTEAFF	TGTGCCAGTATGGGGGGGGAAATCGGTGTGACTGAAGCTTTCTTT
TRBJ1-2	TRBD1	TRBV4-3	-	CASSPKDRDGYYGYTF	TGCGCCAGCAGCCCTAAAGACAGGGACGGGTACTATGGCTACACCTTC
TRBJ1-2	TRBD1	TRBV10-3	-	CAIAGQNYGYTF	TGTGCCATCGCGGGACAGAACTATGGCTACACCTTC
TRBJ2-5	TRBD1	TRBV9	once	CASSSRDRGLQETQYF	TGTGCCAGCAGCTCCCGGGACAGGGGTTTACAAGAGACCCAGTACTTC
TRBJ2-7	-	TRBV6-5	-	CASSYSEGSSYEQYF	TGTGCCAGCAGTTACTCAGAGGGTAGCTCCTACGAGCAGTACTTC
TRBJ2-2	TRBD2	TRBV5-1	-	CASSWGGLSNTGELFF	TGCGCCAGCAGCTGGGGGGGACTCTCGAACACCGGGGAGCTGTTTTTT
TRBJ2-3	TRBD2	TRBV4-2	-	CASSQDGLAGRTDTQYF	TGTGCCAGCAGCCAAGATGGGCTAGCGGGTCGCACAGATACGCAGTATTTT
TRBJ2-3	-	TRBV18	few	CASSPGSPDTQYF	TGTGCCAGCTCACCAGGGAGTCCAGATACGCAGTATTTT
TRBJ2-1	-	TRBV5-5	-	CASSLTGTEQFF	TGTGCCAGCAGCTTGACCGGGACAGAGCAGTTCTTC
TRBJ2-1	-	TRBV6-5	-	CASSYTRDEQFF	TGTGCCAGCAGTTACACGAGGGATGAGCAGTTCTTC
TRBJ1-6	-	TRBV11-2	-	CASRGSYNSPLHF	TGTGCCAGCCGGGGGTCCTATAATTCACCCCTCCACTTT
TRBJ1-1	-	TRBV7-7	few	CASSDTLNTEAFF	TGTGCTAGCAGCGACACACTGAACACTGAAGCTTTCTTT
TRBJ1-5	-	TRBV5-3	-	CARPTGEPYSNQPQHF	TGTGCCAGACCCACAGGTGAGCCTTATAGCAATCAGCCCCAGCATTTT